This T cell receptor beta chain was captured in a study of cytomegalovirus exposure and HLA in healthy donors. Study-wide results and caveats: The authors enumerated 180 or so TCR beta chains as linked to cytomegalovirus.

TCRdb's copy holds only in-frame clones and misses some; the assay was immunoSEQ multiplex PCR. This sample has more than 55,000 clones, with around 90% found just once. Notes on this clone: Its antigen is unknown.

The clonotype originates from a woman between 18 and 29 years old in good health and CMV-seronegative. The sequenced sample consisted of PBMCs.

The chain's CDR3 is CASSSRGQGGYEQYF. The CDR3 DNA reads as TGTGCCAGCAGTTCCCGTGGACAGGGAGGCTACGAGCAGTACTTC. The J gene is TRBJ2-7, the V gene TRBV27, with 8 bases identical to TRBD1. Germline trimming cut 4 bases from V and 3 bases from J; bases unmatched to any gene: 8. Germline loops: CDR1 MNHEY, CDR2 SMNVEV (reference sequence). The CDR3 runs 15 residues.